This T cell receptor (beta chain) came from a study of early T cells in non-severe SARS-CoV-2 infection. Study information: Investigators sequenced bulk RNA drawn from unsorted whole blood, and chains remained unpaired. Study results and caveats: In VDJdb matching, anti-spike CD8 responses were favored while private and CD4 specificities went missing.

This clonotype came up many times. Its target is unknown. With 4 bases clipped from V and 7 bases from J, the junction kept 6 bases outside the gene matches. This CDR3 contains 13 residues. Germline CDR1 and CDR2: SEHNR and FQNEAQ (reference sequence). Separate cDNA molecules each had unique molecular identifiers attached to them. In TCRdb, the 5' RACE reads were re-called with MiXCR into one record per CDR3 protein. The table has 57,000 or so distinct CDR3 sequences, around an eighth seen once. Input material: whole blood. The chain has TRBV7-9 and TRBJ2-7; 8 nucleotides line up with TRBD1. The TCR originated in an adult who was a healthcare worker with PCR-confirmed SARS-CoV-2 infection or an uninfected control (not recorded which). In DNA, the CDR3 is TGTGCCAGCAGCTCCACAGGGGGAGGAGAGCAGTACTTC. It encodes CASSSTGGGEQYF.